A selection of T cell receptor beta chains follows, all from one sample in a study of T cell responses to AZD1222 COVID-19 vaccine. The repertoire was sequenced with immunoSEQ multiplex PCR; TCRdb's copy has only in-frame clones and lacks some. The data contain roughly 150,000 clones, around 85% of them singletons. The sequences come from peripheral blood, collected 28 days after the second AZD1222 dose. The receptors here all came from an adult who received the AZD1222 COVID-19 vaccine. Both conserved end residues are part of each CDR3. The D gene is left open where the match is weak. A clone size is listed for some rows: how often the clone was seen (once, few, many), or a class if it is expanded.

abundance	v_gene	j_gene	len	d_gene	CDR3nt	CDR3aa
once	TRBV19	TRBJ1-4	16	TRBD1	TGTGCCAGTAGGGACAGGGGGCGAGCAACTAATGAAAAACTGTTTTTT	CASRDRGRATNEKLFF
NA	TRBV10-3	TRBJ1-4	12	TRBD1	TGTGCCACCCAGGCAGGGGGAGAAAAACTGTTTTTT	CATQAGGEKLFF
once	TRBV6-5	TRBJ1-4	16	NA	TGTGCCAGCAGTTACGGTCTGGGGGGGGACAATGAAAAACTGTTTTTT	CASSYGLGGDNEKLFF
NA	TRBV27	TRBJ2-7	13	NA	TGTGCCAGCAGTCATGGCGGGGTAGGCGAGCAGTACTTC	CASSHGGVGEQYF
NA	TRBV18	TRBJ1-2	12	NA	TGTGCCAGCTCACCACCAGGGTATGGCTACACCTTC	CASSPPGYGYTF
NA	TRBV9	TRBJ2-1	18	TRBD2	TGTGCCAGCAGCGTCGGACTAGCGGGGGGCCGATCCTACAATGAGCAGTTCTTC	CASSVGLAGGRSYNEQFF
NA	TRBV5-1	TRBJ2-7	15	NA	TGCGCCAGCAGCCCGGAGGGGCTTCGTGGCTACGAGCAGTACTTC	CASSPEGLRGYEQYF
NA	TRBV5-1	TRBJ2-1	14	TRBD2	TGCGCCAGCAGCTTGCTACTAGCGGGGGTGGAGCAGTTCTTC	CASSLLLAGVEQFF
NA	TRBV2	TRBJ1-6	15	TRBD1	TGTGCCAGCTCCCGGGACCCGGACAGGGCTTCACCCCTCCACTTT	CASSRDPDRASPLHF
NA	TRBV15	TRBJ2-7	15	TRBD1	TGTGCCACCAGCAGAGATTTAGGACAGGGTCGCGAGCAGTACTTC	CATSRDLGQGREQYF
once	TRBV27	TRBJ2-1	15	NA	TGTGCCAGCAGTTTAGCGCTAGCCGACTACAATGAGCAGTTCTTC	CASSLALADYNEQFF
NA	TRBV5-1	TRBJ2-1	15	NA	TGCGCCAGCAGCTTGGACAGGAGCTCCTACAATGAGCAGTTCTTC	CASSLDRSSYNEQFF
NA	TRBV13	TRBJ1-2	14	TRBD1	TGTGCCAGCAGCATTGGGACAGGGAACTATGGCTACACCTTC	CASSIGTGNYGYTF
NA	TRBV27	TRBJ2-5	15	TRBD2	TGTGCCAGCAGTTGGACTAGCGGGGAAGAAGAGACCCAGTACTTC	CASSWTSGEEETQYF
NA	TRBV10-3	TRBJ2-1	12	NA	TGTGCCATCAAGGACGAGGGCTATGAGCAGTTCTTC	CAIKDEGYEQFF
NA	TRBV19	TRBJ1-2	15	NA	TGTGCCAGTAGTTTTTCACGCAACAGGGCCTATGGCTACACCTTC	CASSFSRNRAYGYTF
once	TRBV3-1/TRBV3-2	TRBJ2-3	12	NA	TGTGCCAGCAGCCCCGGGGCAGATACGCAGTATTTT	CASSPGADTQYF
NA	TRBV6-1	TRBJ1-1	14	TRBD1	TGTGCCAGCAGTGAGAGGACAGGTAGGAAAGAAGCTTTCTTT	CASSERTGRKEAFF